This T cell receptor beta chain was obtained from a study of identical twins. This clonotype was seen ten or more times. The antigen is undetermined. Whole-study results and caveats: The study reached conclusions through statistical analysis that was cross-sectional, not following the same donors.

The CDR3 spans 13 residues. Germline assignment: CDR1 DFQATT and CDR2 SNEGSKA (reference sequence). Deletions cut 5 bases from V and 4 bases from J, with 14 bases between. From the 5' RACE reads, TCRdb called clonotypes with MiXCR, one entry per CDR3 protein. The top ten clones hold approximately 4.5% of a sample with 700,000 or so distinct CDR3 sequences, 21% of them seen once. These data are also associated with another study on T cells expressing NK-cell markers. That paper notes: The study did not resolve the HCMV specificity of expanded NKG2C+ T cell clones.

The rearrangement joins TRBV20-1 to TRBJ1-1; D remains unclear. The TCR was taken from a woman in her late teens or twenties in good health. Sequenced sample: PBMCs. In DNA form, the CDR3 reads TGCAGTGCTGATTTCCTCGGAACCACTGAAGCTTTCTTT. Protein sequence: CSADFLGTTEAFF.